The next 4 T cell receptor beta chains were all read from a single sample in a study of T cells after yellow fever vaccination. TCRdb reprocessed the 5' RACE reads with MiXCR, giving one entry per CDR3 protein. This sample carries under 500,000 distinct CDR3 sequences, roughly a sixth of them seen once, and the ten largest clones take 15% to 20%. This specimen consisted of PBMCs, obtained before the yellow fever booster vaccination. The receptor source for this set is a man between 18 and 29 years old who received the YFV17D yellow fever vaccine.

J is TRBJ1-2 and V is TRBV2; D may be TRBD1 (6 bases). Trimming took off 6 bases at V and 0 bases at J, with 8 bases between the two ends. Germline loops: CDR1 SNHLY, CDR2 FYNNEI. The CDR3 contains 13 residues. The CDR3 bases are TGTGCCAGCAGGCGGACAGCTAACTATGGCTACACCTTC. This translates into CASRRTANYGYTF.

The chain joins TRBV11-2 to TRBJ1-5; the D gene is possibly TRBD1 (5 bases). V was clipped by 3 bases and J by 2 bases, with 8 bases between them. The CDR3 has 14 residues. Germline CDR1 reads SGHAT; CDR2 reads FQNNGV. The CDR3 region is CASSLGPGNQPQHF. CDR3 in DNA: TGTGCCAGCAGCTTGGGGCCGGGCAATCAGCCCCAGCATTTT.

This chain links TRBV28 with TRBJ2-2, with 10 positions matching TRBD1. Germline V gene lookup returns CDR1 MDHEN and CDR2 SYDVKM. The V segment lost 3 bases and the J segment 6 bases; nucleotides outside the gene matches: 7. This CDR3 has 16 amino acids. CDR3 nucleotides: TGTGCCAGCAGTTTGGAGGGGACAGGGGTATCCGGGGAGCTGTTTTTT. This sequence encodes CASSLEGTGVSGELFF.

This CDR3 is CATSDSRQAPSHNEQFF. The CDR3 DNA is TGTGCCACCAGTGATAGCAGACAGGCGCCGTCCCACAATGAGCAGTTCTTC. The V gene is TRBV24-1, the J gene TRBJ2-1; maybe TRBD1 (6 bases). CDR1 and CDR2 (germline): KGHDR, SFDVKD. There are 17 residues in the CDR3. Trimming stripped 3 bases from V and 5 bases from J, with 19 bases between.